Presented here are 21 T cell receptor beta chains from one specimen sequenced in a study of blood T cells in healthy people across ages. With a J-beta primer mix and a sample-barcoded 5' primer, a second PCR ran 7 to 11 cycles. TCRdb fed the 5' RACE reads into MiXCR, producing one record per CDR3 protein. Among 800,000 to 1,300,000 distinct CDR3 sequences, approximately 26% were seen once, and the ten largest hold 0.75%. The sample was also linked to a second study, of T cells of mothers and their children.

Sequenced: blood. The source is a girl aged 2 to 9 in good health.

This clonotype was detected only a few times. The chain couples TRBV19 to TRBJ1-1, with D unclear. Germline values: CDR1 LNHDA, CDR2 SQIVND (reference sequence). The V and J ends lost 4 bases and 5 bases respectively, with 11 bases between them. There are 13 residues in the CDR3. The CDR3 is CASSRSGWTEAFF. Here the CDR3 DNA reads TGTGCCAGTAGTAGGTCGGGATGGACTGAAGCTTTCTTT. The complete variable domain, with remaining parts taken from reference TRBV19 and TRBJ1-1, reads DGGITQSPKYLFRKEGQNVTLSCEQNLNHDAMYWYRQDPGQGLRLIYYSQIVNDFQKGDIAEGYSVSREKKESFPLTVTSAQKNPTAFYLCASSRSGWTEAFFGQGTRLTVV.

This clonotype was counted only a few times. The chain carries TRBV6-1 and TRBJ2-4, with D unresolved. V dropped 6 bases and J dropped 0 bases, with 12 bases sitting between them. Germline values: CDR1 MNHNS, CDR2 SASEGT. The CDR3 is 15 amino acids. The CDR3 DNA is TGTGCCAGCAGGGGTGGGCAAGTAGCCAAAAACATTCAGTACTTC. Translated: CASRGGQVAKNIQYF.

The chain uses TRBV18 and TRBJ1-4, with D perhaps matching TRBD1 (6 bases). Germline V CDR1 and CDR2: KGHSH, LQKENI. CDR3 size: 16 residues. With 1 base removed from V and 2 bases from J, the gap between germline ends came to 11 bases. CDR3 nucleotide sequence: TGTGCCAGCTCACCACGGCAAAGGGGGACTAATGAAAAACTGTTTTTT. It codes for CASSPRQRGTNEKLFF.

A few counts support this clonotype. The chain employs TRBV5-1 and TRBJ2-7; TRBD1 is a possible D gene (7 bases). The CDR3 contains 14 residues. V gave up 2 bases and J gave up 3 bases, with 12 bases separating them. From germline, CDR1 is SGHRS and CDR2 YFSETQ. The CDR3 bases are TGCGCCAGCAGCTTTAACAGGGGACTCTACGAGCAGTACTTC. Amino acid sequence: CASSFNRGLYEQYF.

As DNA, the CDR3 is TGTGCCAGCACCCCGGACAGGGGCAGAGATACGCAGTATTTT. This sequence encodes CASTPDRGRDTQYF. This chain joins TRBV2 and TRBJ2-3, with 9 bases fitting TRBD1. The length of the CDR3 is 14 residues. V dropped 7 bases and J dropped 5; count of bases not matched to a gene: 7. The V gene's germline CDR1 is SNHLY and CDR2 FYNNEI.

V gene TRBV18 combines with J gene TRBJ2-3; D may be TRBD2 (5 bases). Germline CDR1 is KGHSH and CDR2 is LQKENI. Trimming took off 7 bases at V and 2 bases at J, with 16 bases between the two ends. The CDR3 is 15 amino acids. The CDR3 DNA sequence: TGTGCCAGCTGCTCCCTAACGGGATACACAGATACGCAGTATTTT. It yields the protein CASCSLTGYTDTQYF.

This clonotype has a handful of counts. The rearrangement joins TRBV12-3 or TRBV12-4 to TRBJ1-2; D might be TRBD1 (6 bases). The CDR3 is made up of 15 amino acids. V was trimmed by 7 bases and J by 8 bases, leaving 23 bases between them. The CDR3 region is CASTSHITGAGGYTF. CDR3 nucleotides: TGTGCCAGCACCTCTCACATAACGGGGGCCGGAGGCTACACCTTC.

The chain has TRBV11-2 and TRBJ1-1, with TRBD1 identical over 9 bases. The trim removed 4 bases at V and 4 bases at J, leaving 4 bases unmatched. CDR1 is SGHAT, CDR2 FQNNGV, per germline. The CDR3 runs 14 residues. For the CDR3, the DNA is TGTGCCAGCAGCTCCGGACAGGGGATCACTGAAGCTTTCTTT. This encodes CASSSGQGITEAFF.

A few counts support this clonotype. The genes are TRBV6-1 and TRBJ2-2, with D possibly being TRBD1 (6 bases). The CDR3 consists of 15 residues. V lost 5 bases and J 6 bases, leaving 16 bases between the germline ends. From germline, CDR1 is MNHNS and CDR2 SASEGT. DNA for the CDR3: TGTGCCAGCAGTCTAATCCGGGCAGGGGCCGGGGAGCTGTTTTTT. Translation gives CASSLIRAGAGELFF.

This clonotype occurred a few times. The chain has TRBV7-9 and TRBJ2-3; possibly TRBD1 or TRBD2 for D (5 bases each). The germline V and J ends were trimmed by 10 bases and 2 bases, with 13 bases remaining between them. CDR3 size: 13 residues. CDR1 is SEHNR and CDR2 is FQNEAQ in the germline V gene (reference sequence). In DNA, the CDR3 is TGTGCCATCAGGGAGATCAACACAGATACGCAGTATTTT. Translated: CAIREINTDTQYF.

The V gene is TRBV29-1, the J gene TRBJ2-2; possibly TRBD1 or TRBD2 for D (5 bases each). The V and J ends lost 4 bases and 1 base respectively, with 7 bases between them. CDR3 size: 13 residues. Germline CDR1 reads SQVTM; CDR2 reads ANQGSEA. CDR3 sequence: CSVGGVNTGELFF. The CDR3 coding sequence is TGCAGCGTTGGAGGGGTGAACACCGGGGAGCTGTTTTTT.

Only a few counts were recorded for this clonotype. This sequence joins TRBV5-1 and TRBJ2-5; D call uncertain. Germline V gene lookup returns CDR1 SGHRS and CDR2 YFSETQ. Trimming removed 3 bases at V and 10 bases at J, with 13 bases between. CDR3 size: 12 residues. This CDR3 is CASSSGGRDQYF. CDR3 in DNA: TGCGCCAGCAGCTCCGGTGGAAGGGACCAGTACTTC.

The CDR3 coding sequence is TGTGCCAGCAACTCGAACACGGGGGAGACCCAGTACTTC. It translates to CASNSNTGETQYF. The J gene is TRBJ2-5, the V gene TRBV3-1; tentative D call: TRBD2 (5 bases). The germline V and J ends were trimmed by 7 bases and 5 bases, with 14 bases remaining between them. Germline V lookup: CDR1 LGHDT, CDR2 YNNKEL (reference sequence). This CDR3 is 13 amino acids long.

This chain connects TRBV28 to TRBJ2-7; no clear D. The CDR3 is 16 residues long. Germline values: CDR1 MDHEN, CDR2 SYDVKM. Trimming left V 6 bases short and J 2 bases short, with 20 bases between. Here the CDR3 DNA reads TGTGCCAGCAGCAGCAAAGGCAGGCCGAGCACCTACGAGCAGTACTTC. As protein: CASSSKGRPSTYEQYF.

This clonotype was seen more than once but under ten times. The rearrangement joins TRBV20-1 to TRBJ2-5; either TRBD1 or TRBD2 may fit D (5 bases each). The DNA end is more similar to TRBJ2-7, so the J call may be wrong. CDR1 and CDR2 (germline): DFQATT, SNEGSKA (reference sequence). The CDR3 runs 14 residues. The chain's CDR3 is CSASRDPGTYEQYF. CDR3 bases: TGCAGTGCTAGCCGGGACCCTGGCACCTACGAGCAGTACTTC.

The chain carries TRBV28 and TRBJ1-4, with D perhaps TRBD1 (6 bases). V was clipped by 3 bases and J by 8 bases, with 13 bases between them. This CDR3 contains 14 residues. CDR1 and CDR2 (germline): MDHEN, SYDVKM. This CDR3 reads CASSFSGAWEKLFF. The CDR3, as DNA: TGTGCCAGCAGTTTTTCGGGGGCCTGGGAAAAACTGTTTTTT.

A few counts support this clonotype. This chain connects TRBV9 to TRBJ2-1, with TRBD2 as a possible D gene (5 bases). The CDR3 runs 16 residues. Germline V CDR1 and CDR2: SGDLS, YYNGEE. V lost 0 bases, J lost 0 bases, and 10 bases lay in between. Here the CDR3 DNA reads TGTGCCAGCAGCGTAGGCGAGCGGAGCTCCTACAATGAGCAGTTCTTC. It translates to CASSVGERSSYNEQFF. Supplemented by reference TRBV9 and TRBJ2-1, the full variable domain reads DSGVTQTPKHLITATGQRVTLRCSPRSGDLSVYWYQQSLDQGLQFLIQYYNGEERAKGNILERFSAQQFPDLHSELNLSSLELGDSALYFCASSVGERSSYNEQFFGPGTRLTVL.

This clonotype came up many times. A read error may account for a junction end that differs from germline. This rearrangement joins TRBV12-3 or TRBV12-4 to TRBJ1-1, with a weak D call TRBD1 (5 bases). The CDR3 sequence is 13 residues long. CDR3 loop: CASSLGGGTEAFF. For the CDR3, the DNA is TGTGCCAGCAGCTTAGGCGGGGGCACTGAAGCTTTCTTT.

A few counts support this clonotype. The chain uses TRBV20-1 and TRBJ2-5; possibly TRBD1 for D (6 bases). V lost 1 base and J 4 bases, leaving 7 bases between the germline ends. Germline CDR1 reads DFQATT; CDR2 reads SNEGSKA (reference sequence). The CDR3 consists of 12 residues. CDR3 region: CSARGRGETQYF. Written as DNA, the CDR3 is TGCAGTGCTAGAGGCAGGGGAGAGACCCAGTACTTC.

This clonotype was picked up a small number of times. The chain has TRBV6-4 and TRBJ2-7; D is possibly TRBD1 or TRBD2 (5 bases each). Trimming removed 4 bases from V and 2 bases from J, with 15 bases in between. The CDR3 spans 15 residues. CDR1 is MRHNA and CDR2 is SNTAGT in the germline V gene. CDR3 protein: CASSVQAGRAYEQYF. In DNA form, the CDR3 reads TGTGCCAGCAGTGTTCAGGCGGGCAGGGCCTACGAGCAGTACTTC.

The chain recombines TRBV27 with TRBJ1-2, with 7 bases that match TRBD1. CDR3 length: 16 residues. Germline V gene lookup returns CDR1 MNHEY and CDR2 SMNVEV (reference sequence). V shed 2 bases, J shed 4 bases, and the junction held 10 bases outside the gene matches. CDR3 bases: TGTGCCAGCAGTTTAACCTATGGACAGGTTTTCTATGGCTACACCTTC. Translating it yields CASSLTYGQVFYGYTF.